This TCR beta chain appears in the sequencing data of a study of post-analysis software for immune sequencing data. Study-level background: Recorded disease courses covered relapsing-remitting, secondary progressive and progressive-relapsing multiple sclerosis. Some patients had no subtype annotation. Study-wide findings and caveats: Patients showed TRBV5-6, TRBV5-1 and TRBV20-1 among 4 or 5 TRBV segments more frequent than in controls. Samples prepared in the same batch strongly co-clustered by F measure. Controls significantly exceeded multiple sclerosis patients in normalized Chao1 diversity.

This CDR3 is built from 15 residues. The germline gives CDR1 MGHRA, CDR2 YSYEKL. A note on this clonotype: Its target is unknown. At one end, the junction sequence differs from germline, possibly due to a read error.

Prepared libraries of TCR beta cDNA carried unique molecular identifiers. T cells numbering roughly 0.9 to 10 million yielded cDNA molecules that totaled roughly 500,000. MiXCR, applied by TCRdb to the PCR reads, yields one record per CDR3 protein. Of roughly 700,000 distinct CDR3 sequences in the sample, less than 35% are singletons; the top ten hold more than 0.45%. The chain combines TRBV4-1 with TRBJ2-5; D unclear. This receptor was obtained from a girl aged 10-17 years with multiple sclerosis. Sequencing was carried out using blood. The CDR3 bases are TGCGCCAGCCGCCAAGTGGTGGGCCTAGGGGAGACCCAGTACTTC. Translating it yields CASRQVVGLGETQYF.